These T cell receptor beta chains were read from a single sample in a study of shared clonotypes between healthy human individuals. TCRdb's table, derived via immunoSEQ multiplex PCR, lists solely in-frame clones and lacks some. The sample records about 2.1 million clones, 93% being singletons. Sequencing was carried out using naive CD8+ T cells from PBMCs. The receptors were sampled from a man aged 18 to 29 in good health. Some clones in this sample may be carry-over from other donors' samples. Both conserved end residues are part of each CDR3. D genes are given only for firm matches. Clone size is shown for a subset of rows, as once, few, many or a class of expanded clone.

>TRBJ2-1|14|-|TRBV9|-
CASSVDNDWSEQFF
TGTGCCAGCAGCGTAGACAATGATTGGTCTGAGCAGTTCTTC
>TRBJ2-7|15|-|TRBV28|-
CASSSPRDPSYEQYF
TGTGCCAGCAGTTCCCCCAGGGACCCCTCCTACGAGCAGTACTTC
>TRBJ2-7|14|TRBD1|TRBV29-1|-
CSVSGTGDFYEQYF
TGCAGCGTCTCCGGGACAGGGGACTTTTACGAGCAGTACTTC
>TRBJ2-4|13|-|TRBV7-3|once
CASSLTGGNIQYF
TGTGCCAGCAGCTTAACAGGGGGAAACATTCAGTACTTC
>TRBJ2-3|16|TRBD1|TRBV23-1|-
CASSPRTGDRTDTQYF
TGCGCCAGCAGTCCGCGGACAGGGGATCGCACAGATACGCAGTATTTT
>TRBJ1-2|15|TRBD1|TRBV5-1|-
CASSPEDRANYGYTF
TGCGCCAGCAGCCCGGAGGACAGGGCTAACTATGGCTACACCTTC
>TRBJ2-1|14|TRBD2|TRBV7-9|-
CASSLASGRNEQFF
TGTGCCAGCAGCTTAGCTAGCGGGAGGAATGAGCAGTTCTTC
>TRBJ1-2|15|-|TRBV6-5|-
CASSGEGTLNYGYTF
TGTGCCAGCAGCGGAGAAGGGACGTTGAACTATGGCTACACCTTC
>TRBJ2-7|15|TRBD2|TRBV27|-
CASSLTAGGLHEQYF
TGTGCCAGCAGTTTAACAGCGGGAGGGCTCCACGAGCAGTACTTC
>TRBJ2-1|14|-|TRBV9|-
CASSVGGSWDEQFF
TGTGCCAGCAGCGTAGGCGGGTCCTGGGATGAGCAGTTCTTC
>TRBJ1-1|15|-|TRBV27|few
CASSLYPLSSTRTFF
TGTGCCAGCAGTTTGTACCCCCTGTCCTCCACTAGGACTTTCTTT
>TRBJ2-4|16|-|TRBV7-2|-
CASSLVPGGVRNIQYF
TGTGCCAGCAGCTTAGTACCTGGCGGGGTTAGGAACATTCAGTACTTC
>TRBJ2-7|15|-|TRBV18|-
CASYSGDLSSYEQYF
TGTGCCAGCTATTCCGGGGACCTGAGCTCCTACGAGCAGTACTTC
>TRBJ1-5|14|TRBD1|TRBV29-1|-
CSVANRGLNQPQHF
TGCAGCGTTGCGAACAGGGGCCTGAATCAGCCCCAGCATTTT
>TRBJ2-1|15|-|TRBV5-6|-
CASSLDRTDHNEQFF
TGTGCCAGCAGCCTTGATCGGACAGACCACAATGAGCAGTTCTTC
>TRBJ2-2|13|-|TRBV7-8|-
CASSLTYTGELFF
TGTGCCAGCAGCTTAACGTACACCGGGGAGCTGTTTTTT
>TRBJ2-1|16|-|TRBV7-8|-
CASSSPGAGVDNEQFF
TGTGCCAGCAGCTCCCCCGGGGCAGGGGTGGACAATGAGCAGTTCTTC
>TRBJ2-7|14|-|TRBV27|-
CASSMGEKSYEQYF
TGTGCCAGCAGTATGGGGGAGAAGTCCTACGAGCAGTACTTC
>TRBJ2-3|18|-|TRBV11-2|-
CASSLGPLSGRWADTQYF
TGTGCCAGCAGCTTAGGCCCCCTCAGCGGTCGGTGGGCAGATACGCAGTATTTT
>TRBJ2-7|14|TRBD2|TRBV28|-
CASSEIRGVREQYF
TGTGCCAGCAGTGAGATCCGGGGGGTCCGCGAGCAGTACTTC
>TRBJ2-3|13|-|TRBV19|-
CASSMGLRAAQYF
TGTGCCAGTAGTATGGGGCTCCGCGCGGCGCAGTATTTT
>TRBJ2-7|15|-|TRBV10-1|once
CALSGMAGVSYEQYF
TGCGCCCTATCCGGAATGGCGGGTGTCTCCTACGAGCAGTACTTC
>TRBJ1-2|14|-|TRBV27|-
CASSLSNSNYGYTF
TGTGCCAGCAGTTTATCGAACAGTAACTATGGCTACACCTTC
>TRBJ1-2|15|-|TRBV7-9|-
CASSHTRTATYGYTF
TGTGCCAGCAGCCACACTAGGACAGCCACATATGGCTACACCTTC
>TRBJ1-4|14|-|TRBV27|-
CASSLMSQGEKLFF
TGTGCCAGCAGTTTAATGAGTCAGGGTGAAAAACTGTTTTTT
>TRBJ2-5|17|TRBD2|TRBV4-1|-
CASSQLGLAGSQETQYF
TGCGCCAGCAGCCAATTGGGACTAGCGGGTTCACAAGAGACCCAGTACTTC
>TRBJ2-7|15|-|TRBV5-6|-
CASSLGSGVTYEQYF
TGTGCCAGCAGCTTGGGATCAGGGGTCACCTACGAGCAGTACTTC
>TRBJ2-2|15|-|TRBV19|-
CASIDLHPNTGELFF
TGTGCCAGTATTGATTTGCACCCGAACACCGGGGAGCTGTTTTTT